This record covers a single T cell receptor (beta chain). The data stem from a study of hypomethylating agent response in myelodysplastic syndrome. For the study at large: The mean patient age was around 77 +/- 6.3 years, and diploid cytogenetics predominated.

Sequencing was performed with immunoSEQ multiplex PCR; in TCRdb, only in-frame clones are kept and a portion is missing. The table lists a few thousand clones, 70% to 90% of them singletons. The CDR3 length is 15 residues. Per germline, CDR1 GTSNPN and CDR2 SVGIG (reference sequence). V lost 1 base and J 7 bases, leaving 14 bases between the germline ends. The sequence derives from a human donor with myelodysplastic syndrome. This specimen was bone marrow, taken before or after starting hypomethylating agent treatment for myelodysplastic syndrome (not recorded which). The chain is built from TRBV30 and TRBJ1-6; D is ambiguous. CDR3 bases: TGTGCCTGGAGTGCAGATACGGGAGGCAATTCACCCCTCCACTTT. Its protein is CAWSADTGGNSPLHF. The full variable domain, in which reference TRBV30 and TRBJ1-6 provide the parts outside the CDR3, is SQTIHQWPATLVQPVGSPLSLECTVEGTSNPNLYWYRQAAGRGLQLLFYSVGIGQISSEVPQNLSASRPQDRQFILSSKKLLLSDSGFYLCAWSADTGGNSPLHFGNGTRLTVT.